Listed below are T cell receptor beta chains from one sample, sequenced in a study of regulatory T cells in long-lasting Graves disease. TCRdb analysed the multiplex PCR reads with MiXCR anew, one entry per CDR3 protein. Of approximately 560,000 distinct CDR3 sequences in the sample, roughly a sixth were seen once. The sample also formed part of further work on T cells in Graves' hyperthyroidism and ophthalmopathy.

The input for sequencing was peripheral blood mononuclear cells (PBMCs), taken at new diagnosis, from a patient treated with antithyroid drugs. The receptors here all came from a man younger than 35 with Graves disease. The CDR3 runs from the conserved cysteine through the conserved F or W. A D gene is named only where the DNA matches it firmly. Expanded clones are given a class, and other clones once, few, many or no size at all.

14 TRBJ1-1 TRBD1 few TRBV30 CAWSYRGINTEAFF TGTGCCTGGAGTTACAGGGGGATAAACACTGAAGCTTTCTTT
14 TRBJ1-5 NA many TRBV3-1 CASSQEVSNQPQHF TGTGCCAGCAGCCAAGAGGTTAGCAATCAGCCCCAGCATTTT
14 TRBJ1-1 TRBD1 many TRBV11-2 CASSLDRDRGTAFF TGTGCCAGCAGCTTAGATCGGGACAGGGGCACTGCTTTCTTT
13 TRBJ2-1 TRBD2 NA TRBV29-1 CSVRRGGIDEQFF TGCAGCGTTAGGCGCGGGGGGATCGATGAGCAGTTCTTC
15 TRBJ1-4 NA many TRBV12-3/TRBV12-4 CASSLGLGPNEKLFF TGTGCCAGCAGTTTAGGGCTGGGGCCGAATGAAAAACTGTTTTTT
12 TRBJ2-2 NA many TRBV7-9 CASSQARGELFF TGTGCCAGCAGCCAGGCCCGCGGGGAGCTGTTTTTT
16 TRBJ1-2 NA many TRBV27 CASSFANQQGIYGYTF TGTGCCAGCAGTTTCGCGAACCAACAGGGCATCTATGGCTACACCTTC
19 TRBJ2-1 NA many TRBV5-1 CASSERGFESASSYNEQFF TGCGCCAGCAGTGAGAGAGGCTTCGAGTCGGCCAGCTCCTACAATGAGCAGTTCTTC
13 TRBJ1-6 NA many TRBV27 CASSRTWGSPLHF TGTGCCAGCAGCAGGACATGGGGTTCACCCCTCCACTTT
14 TRBJ2-7 TRBD2 few TRBV19 CASSPRLAGTAPYF TGTGCCAGTAGTCCCAGACTAGCGGGGACGGCCCCGTACTTC
14 TRBJ1-6 NA NA TRBV19 CASSTYRQNSPLHF TGTGCCAGTAGTACCTACCGACAGAATTCACCCCTCCACTTT
15 TRBJ2-7 TRBD2 many TRBV2 CASSEGGSTSYEQYF TGTGCCAGCAGTGAAGGCGGGAGTACCTCCTACGAGCAGTACTTC
16 TRBJ2-1 TRBD2 few TRBV4-1 CASSQPPPRGRDEQFF TGCGCCAGCAGCCAACCTCCGCCTCGCGGGAGAGATGAGCAGTTCTTC
12 TRBJ2-5 TRBD2 NA TRBV15 CATKGGRETQYF TGTGCCACCAAGGGAGGGAGAGAGACCCAGTACTTC
15 TRBJ2-5 TRBD2 few TRBV20-1 CSARRLAEGGETQYF TGCAGTGCCAGAAGACTAGCGGAGGGGGGAGAGACCCAGTACTTC
15 TRBJ2-2 NA NA TRBV7-2 CASSSQLTVTGELFF TGTGCCAGCAGCTCCCAACTTACCGTCACCGGGGAGCTGTTTTTT
14 TRBJ2-1 TRBD2 many TRBV30 CAWSRTSGNGEQFF TGTGCCTGGAGCCGGACTAGCGGGAATGGTGAGCAGTTCTTC
15 TRBJ1-1 NA many TRBV6-9 CASSYSTGFNTEAFF TGTGCCAGCAGTTACTCAACCGGTTTTAACACTGAAGCTTTCTTT
14 TRBJ2-2 TRBD2 NA TRBV27 CASSLLAGGGELFF TGTGCCAGCAGCCTCTTAGCGGGAGGAGGGGAGCTGTTTTTT
14 TRBJ2-7 NA few TRBV3-1 CASSQPGRAYEQYF TGTGCCAGCAGCCAACCCGGACGGGCCTACGAGCAGTACTTC